This T cell receptor beta chain was sequenced during a study of identical twins (dated by TCRdb to the mid-2010s). Concerning the study at large: The study deep-sequenced TCR alpha and beta repertoires from monozygotic twins, unrelated adults of various ages and cord blood to test whether fetal clonotypes persist. Replicate twin experiments were performed at different times using different library preparation protocols to rule out contamination. The study at large found these results: Compared with coincidental sharing between unrelated individuals, out-of-frame TCR alpha sequences shared between twins showed an excess of sequences with low generation probability. In beta out-of-frame sequences, excess twin sharing was weaker, because having fewer shared sequences lowered the signal-to-noise ratio. Zero-insertion analyses could be partly confounded by invariant T cells such as MAIT and iNKT, although diverse VJ usage argued against such confounding for most clonotypes. Recombination models systematically underestimated out-of-frame TCR alpha sharing in monozygotic twins but agreed with sharing between unrelated individuals. Because the same donors could not be followed over many years, the conclusions relied on cross-sectional statistical analysis. Fewer insertions were carried by abundant cord blood beta clonotypes, a similar but weaker trend appeared in young adult naive repertoires, and no such trend appeared in memory repertoires.

Receptor amplification or capture employed 5' RACE. This sample was sequenced with an Illumina HiSeq 2000. Template switching introduced a universal primer binding site; the final cDNA contained a unique molecular identifier, enabling accurate counting of TCR cDNA molecules. First-strand cDNA for TCR alpha and beta chains was synthesized from specific primers in the conserved constant-segment region. To control for contamination, every cDNA library carried two barcodes: a SMART-Mk sample barcode plus Illumina barcodes. Two successive PCR steps introduced TruSeq adapter sequences along with Illumina sample barcodes. The TCR alpha and beta cDNA libraries were sequenced on the Illumina HiSeq platform using custom primers. For the original study's pipeline: Unique molecular identifiers were extracted from raw reads with MiGEC, and CDR3 positions were determined with MiXCR. For each individual, recombination models were inferred using an EM algorithm with the repgenHMM and IGoR tools. The tcR package in R was used for shared clonotype analysis, with sharing normalized by the product of cloneset sizes. To study raw recombination without the effects of thymic and clonal selection, out-of-frame nonproductive sequences were analyzed. Starting from the raw public reads, TCRdb applied fastp trimming at Q25, assembled clones with MiXCR and retained in-frame beta chains. CDR3 protein duplicates are merged, each entry listing the most common genes and DNA. These V and J calls derive from TCRdb rather than the authors' analysis. Here the sample has about 900,000 distinct CDR3 sequences; approximately 13% occur a single time. Around 1.6% of the sample rests with the top ten.

This clonotype was seen a handful of times. Its recognized antigen is unknown. One base away there is no much larger clone; base qualities are not given. Only healthy Caucasian donors were included. Three pairs of female monozygotic twins, all aged roughly 18 to 29 years, made up the twin cohort. Peripheral blood mononuclear cells were the source from which RNA for the TCR libraries was isolated. These data were likewise used in another study, on yellow fever vaccine responses in identical twins. The second paper further reports: According to the authors, in identical twins the way T cells responded to vaccination appeared partly convergent and partly personalized. In the study, vaccine-responding T cell clones were precisely tracked in identical twins.

The sequencing sample was made of PBMCs. This receptor was taken from a woman aged 18-35 years in good health.

The nucleotide sequence reads TGTGCCAGCAGTTCAGCGGGAGCCTCCTACGAGCAGTACTTC. The translation is CASSSAGASYEQYF. In this chain, TRBV12-3 or TRBV12-4 is recombined with TRBJ2-7, and TRBD2 matches 8 of the central bases. The CDR3 runs 14 amino acids, cysteine and phenylalanine included. Just CDR3 DNA is preserved here, 42 bases in frame from base 1. After removal of 4 bases from V and 0 bases from J, the junction retains 2 bases not matched to a gene.